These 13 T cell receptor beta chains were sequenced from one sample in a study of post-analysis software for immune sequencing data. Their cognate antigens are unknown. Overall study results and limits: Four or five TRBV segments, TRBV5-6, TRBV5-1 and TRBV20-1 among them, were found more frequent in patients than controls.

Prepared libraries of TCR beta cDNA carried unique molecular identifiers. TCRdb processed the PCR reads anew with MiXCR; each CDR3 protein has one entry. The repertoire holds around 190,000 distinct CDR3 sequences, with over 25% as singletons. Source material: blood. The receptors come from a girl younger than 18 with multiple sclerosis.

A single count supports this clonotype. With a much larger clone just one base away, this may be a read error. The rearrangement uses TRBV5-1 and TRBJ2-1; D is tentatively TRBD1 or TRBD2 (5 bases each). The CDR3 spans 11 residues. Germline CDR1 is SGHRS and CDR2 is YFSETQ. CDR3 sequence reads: CASGLGVEQFF. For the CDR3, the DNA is TGCGCCAGCGGCTTGGGGGTTGAGCAGTTCTTC.

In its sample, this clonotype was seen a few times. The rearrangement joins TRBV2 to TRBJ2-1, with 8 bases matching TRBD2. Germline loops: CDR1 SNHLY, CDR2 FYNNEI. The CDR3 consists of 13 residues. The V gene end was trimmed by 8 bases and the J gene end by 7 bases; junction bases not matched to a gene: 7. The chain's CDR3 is CASGGTRWNEQFF. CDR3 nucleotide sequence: TGTGCCAGCGGAGGGACTAGGTGGAATGAGCAGTTCTTC.

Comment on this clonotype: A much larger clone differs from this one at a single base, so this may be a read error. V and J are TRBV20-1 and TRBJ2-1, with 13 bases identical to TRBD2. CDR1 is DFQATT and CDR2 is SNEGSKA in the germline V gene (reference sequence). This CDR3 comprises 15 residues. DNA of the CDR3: TGCAATGCTAGGTACGGACTAGCGGGAGTACGGGAGCAGTTCTTC. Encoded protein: CNARYGLAGVREQFF.

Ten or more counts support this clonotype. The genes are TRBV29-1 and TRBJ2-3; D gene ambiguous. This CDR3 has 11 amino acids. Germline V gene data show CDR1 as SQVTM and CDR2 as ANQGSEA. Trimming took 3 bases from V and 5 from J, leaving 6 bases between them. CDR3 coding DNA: TGCAGCGTTGAGAATTTAGATACGCAGTATTTT. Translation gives CSVENLDTQYF.

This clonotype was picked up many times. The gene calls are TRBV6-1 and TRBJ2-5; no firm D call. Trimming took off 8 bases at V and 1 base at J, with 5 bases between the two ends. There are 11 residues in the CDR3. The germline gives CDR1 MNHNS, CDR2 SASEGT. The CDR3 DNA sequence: TGTGCCAGCGCAGTCCAAGAGACCCAGTACTTC. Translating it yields CASAVQETQYF.

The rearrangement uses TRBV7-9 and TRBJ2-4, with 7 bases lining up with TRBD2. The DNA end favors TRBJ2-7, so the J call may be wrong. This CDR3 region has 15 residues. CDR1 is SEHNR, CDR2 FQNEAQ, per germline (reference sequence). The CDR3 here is CASSPGLVGAYEQYF. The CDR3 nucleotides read TGTGCCAGCAGCCCCGGACTAGTGGGAGCCTACGAGCAGTACTTC.

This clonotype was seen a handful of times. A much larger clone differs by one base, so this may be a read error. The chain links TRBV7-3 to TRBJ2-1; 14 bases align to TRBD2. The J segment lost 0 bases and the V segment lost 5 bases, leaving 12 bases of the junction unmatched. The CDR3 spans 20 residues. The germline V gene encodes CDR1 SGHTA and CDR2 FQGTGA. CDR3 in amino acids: CASSQQGLAGVTRSYNEQFF. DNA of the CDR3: TGTGCCAGCAGCCAGCAGGGACTAGCGGGGGTTACTCGCTCCTACAATGAGCAGTTCTTC.

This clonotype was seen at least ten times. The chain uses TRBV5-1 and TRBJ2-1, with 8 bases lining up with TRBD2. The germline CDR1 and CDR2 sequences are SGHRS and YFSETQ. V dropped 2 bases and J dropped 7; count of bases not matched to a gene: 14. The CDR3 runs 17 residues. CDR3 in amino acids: CASSFDRAGAPGNEQFF. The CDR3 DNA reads TGCGCCAGCAGCTTCGACCGAGCGGGAGCCCCGGGGAATGAGCAGTTCTTC.

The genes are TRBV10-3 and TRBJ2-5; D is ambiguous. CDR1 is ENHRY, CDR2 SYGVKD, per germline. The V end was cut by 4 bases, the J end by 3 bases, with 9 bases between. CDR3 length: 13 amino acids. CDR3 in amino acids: CAISGGMEETQYF. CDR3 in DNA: TGTGCCATCAGTGGGGGAATGGAAGAGACCCAGTACTTC.

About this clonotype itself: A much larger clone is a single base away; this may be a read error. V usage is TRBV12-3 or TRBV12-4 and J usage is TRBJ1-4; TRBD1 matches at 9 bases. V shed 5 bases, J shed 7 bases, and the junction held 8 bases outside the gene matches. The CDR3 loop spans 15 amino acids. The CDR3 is CASSGDREVSEKLFF. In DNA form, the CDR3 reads TGTGCCAGCAGTGGGGACAGGGAGGTGAGTGAAAAACTGTTTTTT.

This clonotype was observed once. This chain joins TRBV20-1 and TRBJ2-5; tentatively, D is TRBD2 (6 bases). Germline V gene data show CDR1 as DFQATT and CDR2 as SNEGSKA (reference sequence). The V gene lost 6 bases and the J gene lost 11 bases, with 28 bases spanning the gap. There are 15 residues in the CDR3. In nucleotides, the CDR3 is TGCAGTGCCGTTGGCCCCGGGACTGCCTCCCGGGAGCAGTACTTC. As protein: CSAVGPGTASREQYF.

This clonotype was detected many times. The CDR3 loop reads CSARADSDSNQPQHF. DNA for the CDR3: TGCAGTGCTAGAGCGGACAGTGATAGCAATCAGCCCCAGCATTTT. The V gene is TRBV20-1, the J gene TRBJ1-5; maybe TRBD1 (6 bases). Between the trimmed V and J ends, which lost 1 base and 0 bases, there was a span of 10 bases. The CDR3 spans 15 residues. Germline V lookup: CDR1 DFQATT, CDR2 SNEGSKA (reference sequence).

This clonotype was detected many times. The CDR3 sequence is CASSEGPVDEQFF. As DNA, the CDR3 is TGTGCCAGCAGTGAGGGGCCTGTCGATGAGCAGTTCTTC. The chain carries TRBV12-3 or TRBV12-4 and TRBJ2-1; D is tentatively TRBD1 or TRBD2 (5 bases each). The CDR3 is 13 amino acids. The germline V and J ends were trimmed by 5 bases and 8 bases, with 13 bases remaining between them.